One and the same sample provided the 6 T cell receptor beta chains below, sequenced in a study of blood T cells in healthy people across ages. Sample-barcoded 5' priming and a J-beta primer mix drove a second PCR of roughly 7 to 11 cycles. TCRdb reprocessed the 5' RACE reads via MiXCR and lists one record per CDR3 protein. The sample holds about 640,000 distinct CDR3 sequences, about 30% seen once. Sequencing was carried out using blood. These receptors all come from a woman of 80 years or more in good health.

The genes are TRBV2 and TRBJ2-7; no firm D call. The CDR3 spans 12 residues. V was trimmed by 7 bases and J by 6 bases, leaving 13 bases between them. The germline CDR1 and CDR2 sequences are SNHLY and FYNNEI. The CDR3 DNA sequence: TGTGCCAGCAAGATAGGGATAGGCGAGCAGTACTTC. Protein sequence: CASKIGIGEQYF.

This clonotype was found many times. This chain joins TRBV20-1 and TRBJ2-3, with TRBD1 matching 9 bases. Germline lookup yields CDR1 DFQATT and CDR2 SNEGSKA (reference sequence). V was pared by 0 bases and J by 3 bases, with 7 bases of the junction left unmatched. There are 16 residues in the CDR3. The chain's CDR3 is CSARDRGTGFTDTQYF. The DNA for the CDR3 is TGCAGTGCTAGAGATAGGGGGACAGGGTTTACAGATACGCAGTATTTT.

Of note for this clonotype: This may arise from a read error, as a much more abundant clone is one base away. The CDR3 does not close with the conserved phenylalanine or tryptophan, likely indicating a read error. V is TRBV11-3 and J is TRBJ1-2; D not certain. V gave up 3 bases and J gave up 0 bases, with 17 bases separating them. The CDR3 is made up of 17 amino acids. In germline, CDR1 is SGHNT, CDR2 YENEEA. The CDR3 loop reads CASSFVGQARANYGYTL. DNA of the CDR3: TGTGCCAGCAGCTTCGTCGGGCAGGCAAGAGCTAACTATGGCTACACCTTA.

This clonotype was counted between two and nine times. This chain uses TRBV21-1 with TRBJ1-6; the D call TRBD1 from the table was never checked on the DNA. TRBV21-1 is a pseudogene locus. There are 19 residues in the CDR3. As DNA, the CDR3 is TGTGCCAGCAGCAAAGCCGATGAAACAGGGCGGGTTTTGAATTCACCCCTCCACTTT. Protein product: CASSKADETGRVLNSPLHF.

V usage is TRBV20-1 and J usage is TRBJ2-1; D unresolved. TRBJ2-7 explains the end of the DNA better; the J call may be wrong. This CDR3 is built from 14 residues. Germline V gene data show CDR1 as DFQATT and CDR2 as SNEGSKA (reference sequence). The DNA for the CDR3 is TGCAGTGCTAGAGCCCCCTTAGAGTACAATGAGCAGTACTTC. It is translated as CSARAPLEYNEQYF.

A few counts support this clonotype. The rearrangement uses TRBV24-1 and TRBJ2-1, with D perhaps given as TRBD1 or TRBD2 (7 bases each). V lost 4 bases, J lost 3 bases, and 21 bases lay in between. Germline V gene lookup returns CDR1 KGHDR and CDR2 SFDVKD. CDR3 size: 18 residues. Here the CDR3 DNA reads TGTGCCACCAGTGACCACGGAACAGGGGAGCGGGGCTACAATGAGCAGTTCTTC. It encodes CATSDHGTGERGYNEQFF.